This is a list of T cell receptor beta chains from one sample in a study of blood T cells in healthy people across ages. TCRdb called the 5' RACE reads again in MiXCR, with one record for every CDR3 protein. The table has 700,000 to 900,000 distinct CDR3 sequences, less than 70% seen once; the top ten hold around 40%. The material sequenced was blood. The source of these receptors is a man older than 75 in good health. The CDR3 runs from the conserved cysteine through the conserved F or W. The D gene is left open where the match is weak. The listing skips clone size in some rows; elsewhere it reads once, few, many or a size class.

-	TRBD2	TRBV24-1	TRBJ2-5	TGTGCCACCAGTGCTCTATGGACTAGCGGGAGGGAAGAGACCCAGTACTTC	CATSALWTSGREETQYF
-	TRBD1	TRBV6-1	TRBJ1-5	TGTGCCAGCAGCTGGGACAGCAGGCCTTATAGCAATCAGCCCCAGCATTTT	CASSWDSRPYSNQPQHF
-	TRBD2	TRBV11-3	TRBJ2-3	TGTGCCAGCAGCGGAGGGACTAGCGGGAGCACAGATGCGCAGTATTTT	CASSGGTSGSTDAQYF
-	TRBD1	TRBV20-1	TRBJ1-2	TGCAGTGCTACCTACCCCAGGGGGCCCTATGGCTACACCTTC	CSATYPRGPYGYTF
-	-	TRBV21-1	TRBJ2-5	TGTGCCAGCAGCAGTTTAGCGGACCTCCAAGAGACCCAGTACTTC	CASSSLADLQETQYF
few	-	TRBV7-2	TRBJ1-2	TGTGCCAGCAGCTTAGAAGCACCAACTCGGCCCAACTATGGCTACACCTTC	CASSLEAPTRPNYGYTF
once	-	TRBV11-2	TRBJ2-7	TGTGCCGGCAGCCCCGCAGGGGGGCATTACGAGCAGTACTTC	CAGSPAGGHYEQYF
-	TRBD2	TRBV20-1	TRBJ2-7	TGCAGTGCTAGAGATTCGAGATTAGCGGGAGGCTCGAACTACGAGCAGTACTTC	CSARDSRLAGGSNYEQYF
-	TRBD1	TRBV20-1	TRBJ2-7	TGCAGTGCTAGAGGGCCAACAGGGGTTTCCTACGAGCAGTACTTC	CSARGPTGVSYEQYF
once	TRBD2	TRBV6-1	TRBJ2-5	TGTGCCAGCAGTGAAGCCTCGGGACTACCTCAAGAGACCCAGTACTTC	CASSEASGLPQETQYF
-	-	TRBV29-1	TRBJ2-1	TGCAGCGCTAGGGGGGGGGCGGCGACCTACAATGAGCAGTTCTTC	CSARGGAATYNEQFF
-	TRBD2	TRBV7-9	TRBJ2-3	TGTGCCAGCAGCCGGGGGACTAGCGGGCGATCAGATACGCAGTATTTT	CASSRGTSGRSDTQYF
few	-	TRBV29-1	TRBJ2-3	TGCAGCGTTGAAGGCGGGCGTACCACAGATACGCAGTATTTT	CSVEGGRTTDTQYF
-	-	TRBV29-1	TRBJ2-1	TGCAGCGTTGCCGTTGTCTCCTACGATGAGCAGTTCTTC	CSVAVVSYDEQFF
-	TRBD1	TRBV9	TRBJ2-1	TGTGCCAGCAGCTTCTTTGTGACAGGGACCAACAATGAGCAGTTCTTC	CASSFFVTGTNNEQFF